These 5 T cell receptor beta chains originate from one sample sequenced in a study of blood T cell repertoires in COVID-19. Method: immunoSEQ multiplex PCR; TCRdb's copy keeps in-frame clones and lacks some. The sample has around 250,000 clones, around 85% seen once; the top ten hold approximately 2%. Input material: PBMCs or T cells enriched from blood (not recorded which). The receptors were sampled from a woman between 50 and 59 years old who had recovered from COVID-19.

This clone appeared a single time. V and J are TRBV19 and TRBJ2-4; D is possibly TRBD2 (6 bases). V shed 8 bases and J shed 5 bases, with 16 bases lying between them. CDR3 length equals 14 residues. CDR1 LNHDA and CDR2 SQIVND come from the germline V gene (reference sequence). This CDR3 reads CASLDRGGENIQYF. In DNA form, the CDR3 reads TGTGCCAGTTTGGATAGGGGAGGTGAAAACATTCAGTACTTC.

The table lists this clone with a few counts. The chain is built from TRBV18 and TRBJ1-5; TRBD1 matches at 10 bases. The CDR3 is made up of 17 amino acids. The trim removed 3 bases at V and 7 bases at J, leaving 12 bases unmatched. Germline CDR1 is KGHSH and CDR2 is LQKENI. Here the CDR3 reads CASSPLPGTGDWQPQHF. In DNA, the CDR3 is TGTGCCAGCTCACCGCTTCCCGGGACAGGGGATTGGCAGCCCCAGCATTTT.

V usage is TRBV7-9 and J usage is TRBJ1-2; TRBD1 matches 8 bases. With 7 bases clipped from V and 4 bases from J, the junction kept 14 bases outside the gene matches. CDR3 length equals 16 residues. CDR1 SEHNR and CDR2 FQNEAQ come from the germline V gene (reference sequence). This CDR3 reads CASTQTQGARGYGYTF. The CDR3 DNA follows: TGTGCCAGCACCCAAACTCAGGGGGCGCGCGGCTATGGCTACACCTTC.

The rearrangement links TRBV6-2 or TRBV6-3 to TRBJ2-1; D not resolved. Trimming pared 6 bases from V and 2 bases from J, leaving 20 bases between. Germline assignment: CDR1 MNHEY and CDR2 SVGEGT. The CDR3 consists of 17 residues. Written as DNA, the CDR3 is TGTGCCAGCAGCCCGCCTTTTCCCTTCTTAGCCTACAATGAGCAGTTCTTC. It encodes CASSPPFPFLAYNEQFF.

This CDR3 is CASSRTATNYGYTF. DNA for the CDR3: TGTGCCAGCTCTCGGACAGCAACTAACTATGGCTACACCTTC. The V gene is TRBV18, the J gene TRBJ1-2, with D maybe TRBD1 (6 bases). CDR3 length equals 14 residues. The ends were cut back, 6 bases at V and 0 bases at J, with 11 bases in the middle. Germline V lookup: CDR1 KGHSH, CDR2 LQKENI.